This record covers a single T cell receptor (beta chain). The antigen remains undetermined. Trimming stripped 3 bases from V and 9 bases from J, with 15 bases between. The CDR3 sequence is 15 residues long. Germline V gene lookup returns CDR1 MDHEN and CDR2 SYDVKM. Chemo-refractory metastatic non-small-cell lung cancer patients were treated with focal radiation plus CTLA-4 blockade with ipilimumab. The sample originates from a study of radiotherapy plus CTLA-4 blockade in lung cancer. The study, taken as a whole, reports: Radiotherapy with ipilimumab was followed by blood expansion of tumor-derived clones.

Sequencing was performed with immunoSEQ multiplex PCR; in TCRdb, only in-frame clones are kept and a portion is missing. The sample records about 48,000 clones, around four fifths being singletons. The sequence was collected from a human donor with non-small cell lung cancer who had stable disease on radiotherapy plus ipilimumab. This chain joins TRBV28 and TRBJ1-6; D gene ambiguous. This specimen was peripheral blood, taken from a patient treated with radiotherapy plus ipilimumab. CDR3 in DNA: TGTGCCAGCAGTTTTACGTCCGCGGTTGCTTCACCCCTCCACTTT. Residues: CASSFTSAVASPLHF.